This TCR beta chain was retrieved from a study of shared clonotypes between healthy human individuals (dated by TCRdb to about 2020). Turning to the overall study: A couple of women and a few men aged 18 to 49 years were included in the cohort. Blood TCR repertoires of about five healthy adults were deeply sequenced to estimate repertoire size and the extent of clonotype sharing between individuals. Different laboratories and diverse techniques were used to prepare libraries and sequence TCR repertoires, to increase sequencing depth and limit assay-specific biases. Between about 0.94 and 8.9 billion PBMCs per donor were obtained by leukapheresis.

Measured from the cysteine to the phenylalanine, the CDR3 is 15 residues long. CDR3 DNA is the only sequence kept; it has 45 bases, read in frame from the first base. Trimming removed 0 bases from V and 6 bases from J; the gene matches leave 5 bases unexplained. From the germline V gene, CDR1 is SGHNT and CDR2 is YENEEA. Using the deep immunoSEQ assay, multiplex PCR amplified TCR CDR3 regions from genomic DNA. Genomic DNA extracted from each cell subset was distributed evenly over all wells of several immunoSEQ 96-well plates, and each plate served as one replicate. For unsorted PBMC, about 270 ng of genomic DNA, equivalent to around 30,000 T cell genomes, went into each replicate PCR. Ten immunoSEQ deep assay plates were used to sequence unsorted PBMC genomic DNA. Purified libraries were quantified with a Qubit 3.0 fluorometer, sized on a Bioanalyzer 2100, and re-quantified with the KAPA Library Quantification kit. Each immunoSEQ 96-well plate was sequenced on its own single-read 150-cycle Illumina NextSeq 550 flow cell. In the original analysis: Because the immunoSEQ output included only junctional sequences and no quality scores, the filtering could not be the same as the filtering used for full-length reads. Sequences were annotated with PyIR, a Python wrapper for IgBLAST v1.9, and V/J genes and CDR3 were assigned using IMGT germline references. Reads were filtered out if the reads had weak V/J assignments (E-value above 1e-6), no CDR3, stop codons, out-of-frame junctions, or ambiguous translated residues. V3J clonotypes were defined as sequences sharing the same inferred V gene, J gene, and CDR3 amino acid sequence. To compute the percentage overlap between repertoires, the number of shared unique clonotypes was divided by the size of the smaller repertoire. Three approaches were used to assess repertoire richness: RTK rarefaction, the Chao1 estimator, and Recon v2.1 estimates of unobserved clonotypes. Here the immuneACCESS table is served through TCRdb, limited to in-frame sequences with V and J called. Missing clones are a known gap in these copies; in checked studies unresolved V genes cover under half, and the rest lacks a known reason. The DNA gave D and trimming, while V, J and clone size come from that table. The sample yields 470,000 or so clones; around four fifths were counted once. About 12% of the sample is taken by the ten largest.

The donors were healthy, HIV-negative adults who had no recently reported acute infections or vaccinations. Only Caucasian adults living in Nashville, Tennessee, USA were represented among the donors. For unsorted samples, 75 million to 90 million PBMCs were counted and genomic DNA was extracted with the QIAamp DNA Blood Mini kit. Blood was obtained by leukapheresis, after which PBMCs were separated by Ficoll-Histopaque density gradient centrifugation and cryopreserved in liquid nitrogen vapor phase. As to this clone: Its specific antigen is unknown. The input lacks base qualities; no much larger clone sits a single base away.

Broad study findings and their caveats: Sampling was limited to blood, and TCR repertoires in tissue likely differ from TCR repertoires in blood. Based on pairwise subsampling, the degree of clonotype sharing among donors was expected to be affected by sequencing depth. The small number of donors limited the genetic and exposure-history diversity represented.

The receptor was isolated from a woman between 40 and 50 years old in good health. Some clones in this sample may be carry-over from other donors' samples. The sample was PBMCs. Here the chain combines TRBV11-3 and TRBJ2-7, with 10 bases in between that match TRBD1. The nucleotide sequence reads TGTGCCAGCAGCTTAGAGTCCGGGACAGGGGTCGAGCAGTACTTC. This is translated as CASSLESGTGVEQYF.